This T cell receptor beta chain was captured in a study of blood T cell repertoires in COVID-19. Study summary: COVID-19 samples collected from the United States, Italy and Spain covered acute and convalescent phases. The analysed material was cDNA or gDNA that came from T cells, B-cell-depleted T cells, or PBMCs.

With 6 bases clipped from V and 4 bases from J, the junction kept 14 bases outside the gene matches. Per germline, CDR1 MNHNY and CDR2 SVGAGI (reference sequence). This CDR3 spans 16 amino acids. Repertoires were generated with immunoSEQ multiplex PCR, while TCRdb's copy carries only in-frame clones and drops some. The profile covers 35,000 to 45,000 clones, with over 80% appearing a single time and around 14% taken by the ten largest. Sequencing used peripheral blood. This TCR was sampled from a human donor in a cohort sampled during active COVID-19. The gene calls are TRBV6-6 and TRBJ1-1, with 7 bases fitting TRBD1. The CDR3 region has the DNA TGTGCCAGCAGCCTACCTCTTAGGGACAGAATCACTGAAGCTTTCTTT. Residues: CASSLPLRDRITEAFF.